This TCR beta chain was observed in a study of blood T cell repertoires in COVID-19. This CDR3 region has 15 residues. Germline V gene lookup returns CDR1 SSHAT and CDR2 FNYEAQ (reference sequence). On this clone itself: One junction end does not reproduce the germline sequence, and a read error may be involved.

The protocol was immunoSEQ multiplex PCR, while the TCRdb copy is restricted to in-frame clones and leaves out a portion. The data contain 85,000 to 120,000 clones, 70% to 90% of them singletons. The chain employs TRBV7-7 and TRBJ2-5; a possible D gene is TRBD2 (7 bases). The sample consisted of peripheral blood. The clonotype originates from a man in his fifties with active COVID-19. CDR3 nucleotide sequence: TGTGCTAGCAGCTTAGTTGGGGGGGGCTGGGAGACCCAGTACTTC. Protein product: CASSLVGGGWETQYF.